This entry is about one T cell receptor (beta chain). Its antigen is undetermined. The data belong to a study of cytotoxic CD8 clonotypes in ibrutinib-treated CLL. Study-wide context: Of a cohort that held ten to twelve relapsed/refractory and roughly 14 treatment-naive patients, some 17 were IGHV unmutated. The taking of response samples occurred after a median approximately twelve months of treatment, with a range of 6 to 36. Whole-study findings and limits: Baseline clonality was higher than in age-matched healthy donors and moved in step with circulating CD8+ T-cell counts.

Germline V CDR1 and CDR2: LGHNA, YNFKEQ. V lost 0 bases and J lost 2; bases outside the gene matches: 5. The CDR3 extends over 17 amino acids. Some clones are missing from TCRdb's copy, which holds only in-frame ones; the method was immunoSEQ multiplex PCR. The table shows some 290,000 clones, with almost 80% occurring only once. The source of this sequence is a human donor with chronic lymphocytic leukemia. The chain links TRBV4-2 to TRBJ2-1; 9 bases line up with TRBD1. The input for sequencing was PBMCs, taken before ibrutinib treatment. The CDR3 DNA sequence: TGTGCCAGCAGCCAAGAACTCCGGGACAGGGCCTACAATGAGCAGTTCTTC. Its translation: CASSQELRDRAYNEQFF.